This entry is about one T cell receptor (beta chain). The germline V gene encodes CDR1 MNHNS and CDR2 SASEGT. Trimming took 0 bases from V and 2 from J, leaving 8 bases between them. The CDR3 loop spans 15 amino acids. Some clones are missing from TCRdb's copy, which holds only in-frame ones; the method was immunoSEQ multiplex PCR. The profile shows 28,000 or so clones, 80% to 95% of them singletons. This sample is part of a study of blood T cell repertoires in COVID-19. The overall study: Both acute and convalescent COVID-19 samples were obtained from the United States, Italy and Spain. Sample material is recorded as cDNA or gDNA derived from T cells, B-cell-depleted T cells, or PBMCs.

The receptor's source is a human donor in a cohort sampled during active COVID-19. The chain combines TRBV6-1 with TRBJ2-1; D might be TRBD1 (5 bases). The sequenced sample consisted of peripheral blood. CDR3 in DNA: TGTGCCAGCAGTGAAGCCGGACAACCCTACAATGAGCAGTTCTTC. As protein: CASSEAGQPYNEQFF.